The next 26 T cell receptor beta chains were all read from a single sample in a study of a mutant IDH1 vaccine in newly diagnosed glioma. Produced via immunoSEQ multiplex PCR; TCRdb's table is partial and in-frame only. The table has about 20,000 clones, approximately 82% seen once. Antigens for these TCRs are unknown. Time point: week 23, last vaccination. In every dose of vaccine, 300 ug of mutant IDH1 20-mer peptide was given alongside topical imiquimod. The sequences come from PBMCs, collected from a glioma patient whose treatment included an IDH1 peptide vaccine. These receptors were taken from a man aged 25-40 years with glioma.

The rearrangement joins TRBV5-6 to TRBJ2-1, with 7 bases identical to TRBD2. The CDR3 spans 13 residues. Germline V CDR1 and CDR2: SGHDT, YYEEEE. With 4 bases clipped from V and 7 bases from J, the junction kept 5 bases outside the gene matches. CDR3 sequence reads: CASSRGGGNEQFF. CDR3 coding DNA: TGTGCCAGCAGCCGTGGGGGGGGGAATGAGCAGTTCTTC.

This rearrangement joins TRBV18 to TRBJ1-2; possible D gene TRBD1, 5 bases. The CDR3 covers 15 residues. Germline V gene sequence: CDR1 KGHSH, CDR2 LQKENI. V dropped 3 bases and J dropped 0 bases, with 11 bases sitting between them. This chain's CDR3 is CASSPTGASNYGYTF. CDR3 in DNA: TGTGCCAGCTCACCTACAGGCGCCTCTAACTATGGCTACACCTTC.

This chain uses TRBV7-9 with TRBJ1-4; 7 bases match TRBD1. The CDR3 runs to 15 residues. V shed 5 bases, J shed 5 bases, and the junction held 8 bases outside the gene matches. Germline values: CDR1 SEHNR, CDR2 FQNEAQ (reference sequence). The CDR3 sequence: CASSLPSGGNEKLFF. The CDR3 DNA reads TGTGCCAGCAGCCTGCCATCAGGGGGGAATGAAAAACTGTTTTTT.

The genes are TRBV6-5 and TRBJ2-7, with 8 bases aligning to TRBD2. Germline CDR1 reads MNHEY; CDR2 reads SVGAGI. The length of the CDR3 is 15 residues. V lost 6 bases to trimming and J lost 0 bases; unmatched junction nucleotides: 7. In nucleotides, the CDR3 is TGTGCCAGCAGCACACTAGCGGTACGCTCCTACGAGCAGTACTTC. Amino acid sequence: CASSTLAVRSYEQYF.

The rearrangement joins TRBV6-1 to TRBJ2-7; 11 nucleotides match TRBD2. Trimming removed 4 bases from V and 8 bases from J; junction bases left unmatched: 4. The CDR3 has 13 residues. CDR1 is MNHNS, CDR2 SASEGT, per germline. CDR3 region: CASSGLAGNKQYF. The DNA of the CDR3 is TGTGCCAGCAGTGGACTAGCGGGAAACAAGCAGTACTTC.

The chain recombines TRBV5-1 with TRBJ1-1; 10 positions agree with TRBD1. V trimming: 4 bases; J trimming: 5 bases; junction bases outside the gene matches: 5. Germline loops: CDR1 SGHRS, CDR2 YFSETQ. CDR3 size: 14 residues. The CDR3 coding sequence is TGCGCCAGCAGCCTGGGACAGGGGATGACTGAAGCTTTCTTT. Translating it yields CASSLGQGMTEAFF. Combining the CDR3 with reference TRBV5-1 and TRBJ1-1 gives the whole variable domain KAGVTQTPRYLIKTRGQQVTLSCSPISGHRSVSWYQQTPGQGLQFLFEYFSETQRNKGNFPGRFSGRQFSNSRSEMNVSTLELGDSALYLCASSLGQGMTEAFFGQGTRLTVV.

This clone was observed a few times. The chain has TRBV7-2 and TRBJ1-1; D remains ambiguous. The ends were cut back, 1 base at V and 3 bases at J, with 6 bases in the middle. The CDR3 sequence is 13 residues long. Germline V gives CDR1 SGHTA, CDR2 FQGNSA. This CDR3 is CASSLVGDTEAFF. Here the CDR3 DNA reads TGTGCCAGCAGCTTAGTTGGGGACACTGAAGCTTTCTTT.

The rearrangement links TRBV9 to TRBJ1-5; no clear D. The CDR3 totals 14 residues. Germline V gene lookup returns CDR1 SGDLS and CDR2 YYNGEE. Trimming took 0 bases from V and 0 from J, leaving 4 bases between them. CDR3 sequence reads: CASSVGGSNQPQHF. CDR3 DNA: TGTGCCAGCAGCGTAGGGGGTAGCAATCAGCCCCAGCATTTT.

This clone was detected a few times. In DNA form, the CDR3 reads TGCGCCAGCAGCCAAACCCTTGTCAGGGGGAACACTGAAGCTTTCTTT. Translated, it gives CASSQTLVRGNTEAFF. The rearrangement joins TRBV4-1 to TRBJ1-1; TRBD1 is a possible D gene (6 bases). With 2 bases removed from V and 1 base from J, the gap between germline ends came to 14 bases. This CDR3 comprises 16 residues. The germline V gene has CDR1 MGHRA and CDR2 YSYEKL.

The genes are TRBV5-1 and TRBJ2-5, with D possibly being TRBD1 (6 bases). This CDR3 is 13 amino acids long. V lost 4 bases and J 3 bases, leaving 10 bases between the germline ends. Germline V gene data show CDR1 as SGHRS and CDR2 as YFSETQ. The CDR3 sequence: CASSVSGEETQYF. The DNA of the CDR3 is TGCGCCAGCAGCGTGTCAGGGGAAGAGACCCAGTACTTC.

The chain joins TRBV29-1 to TRBJ2-1; D is uncertain. Deletions cut 7 bases from V and 2 bases from J, with 15 bases between. This CDR3 spans 14 amino acids. CDR1 is SQVTM and CDR2 is ANQGSEA in the germline V gene. The DNA for the CDR3 is TGCAGCGGAGTAGGTACAGCCACCTACAATGAGCAGTTCTTC. This codes for CSGVGTATYNEQFF.

The chain links TRBV2 to TRBJ1-4; D is undetermined. Trimming cost V 6 bases and J 12 bases, with 8 bases left between them. This CDR3 is 10 amino acids long. Germline V gene data show CDR1 as SNHLY and CDR2 as FYNNEI. The CDR3 is CASRGSELFF. Written as DNA, the CDR3 is TGTGCCAGCAGGGGATCGGAACTGTTTTTT.

V gene TRBV9 combines with J gene TRBJ1-2; D might be TRBD1 (6 bases). CDR1 SGDLS and CDR2 YYNGEE come from the germline V gene. V was clipped by 4 bases and J by 7 bases, with 14 bases between them. This CDR3 region has 13 residues. The CDR3 reads CASSTDSVGGYTF. The CDR3 bases are TGTGCCAGCAGCACGGACAGCGTCGGTGGCTACACCTTC.

The V call is TRBV10-3, the J call TRBJ1-3, with D perhaps TRBD1 (5 bases). This CDR3 spans 14 amino acids. V gave up 8 bases and J gave up 0 bases, with 11 bases separating them. Germline V CDR1 and CDR2: ENHRY, SYGVKD. The CDR3 reads CAIATGLSGNTIYF. DNA of the CDR3: TGTGCCATCGCAACAGGCCTCTCTGGAAACACCATATATTTT.

The chain links TRBV30 to TRBJ2-3, with 8 positions matching TRBD1. The CDR3 spans 15 residues. Germline trimming cut 0 bases from V and 2 bases from J; bases unmatched to any gene: 4. Germline V lookup: CDR1 GTSNPN, CDR2 SVGIG (reference sequence). The CDR3 DNA reads TGTGCCTGGAGTGTGGCAGGGGGCTTCACAGATACGCAGTATTTT. Residues: CAWSVAGGFTDTQYF.

V usage is TRBV5-8 and J usage is TRBJ1-5; possible D gene TRBD1, 5 bases. This CDR3 is built from 16 residues. Trimming removed 3 bases from V and 1 base from J, with 14 bases in between. Germline CDR1 is SGHTS and CDR2 is YDEGEE. In DNA, the CDR3 is TGTGCCAGCAGCTCCCCGGGGGGAAGGAGCAATCAGCCCCAGCATTTT. Amino acid sequence: CASSSPGGRSNQPQHF.

V gene TRBV7-9 combines with J gene TRBJ2-1; a weak D match, TRBD2 (6 bases). The CDR3 has 14 residues. CDR1 is SEHNR, CDR2 FQNEAQ, per germline (reference sequence). Trimming took 3 bases from V and 0 from J, leaving 6 bases between them. DNA of the CDR3: TGTGCCAGCAGCTTGGGACTCTCCTACAATGAGCAGTTCTTC. It codes for CASSLGLSYNEQFF.

The chain uses TRBV30 and TRBJ1-3; D is uncertain. The V gene's germline CDR1 is GTSNPN and CDR2 SVGIG (reference sequence). The V end lost 4 bases, the J end lost 0 bases, and 4 bases lay between the germline ends. This CDR3 has 12 amino acids. The CDR3 nucleotides read TGTGCCTGGATGAACTCTGGAAACACCATATATTTT. Protein product: CAWMNSGNTIYF.

The genes are TRBV4-1 and TRBJ1-5; D not certain. CDR3 length equals 17 residues. Trimming took off 1 base at V and 2 bases at J, with 15 bases between the two ends. Per germline, CDR1 MGHRA and CDR2 YSYEKL. The CDR3 loop reads CASSQVGLAGGNQPQHF. In DNA form, the CDR3 reads TGCGCCAGCAGCCAAGTAGGACTTGCCGGGGGCAATCAGCCCCAGCATTTT.

This clone was recorded only once. The rearrangement links TRBV5-6 to TRBJ2-7, with 8 bases identical to TRBD1. The germline V gene has CDR1 SGHDT and CDR2 YYEEEE. J gave up 3 bases and V 4 bases, and 6 bases lay outside the gene matches. The CDR3 has 14 amino acids. The CDR3 protein is CASSEGTGHYEQYF. DNA of the CDR3: TGTGCCAGCAGCGAAGGGACAGGACACTACGAGCAGTACTTC.

The rearrangement links TRBV2 to TRBJ1-1; 9 bases are a match to TRBD1. V lost 6 bases and J lost 4; bases outside the gene matches: 6. Germline V lookup: CDR1 SNHLY, CDR2 FYNNEI. The CDR3 consists of 14 residues. The CDR3, as DNA: TGTGCCAGCAGCCGGGACAGGGAGGGCACTGAAGCTTTCTTT. Translating gives CASSRDREGTEAFF.

The chain has TRBV18 and TRBJ2-5; tentative D call: TRBD1 (6 bases). The germline V gene encodes CDR1 KGHSH and CDR2 LQKENI. The V end was cut by 5 bases, the J end by 1 base, with 17 bases between. There are 16 residues in the CDR3. CDR3 bases: TGTGCCAGCTCAGCCTGGGGTACAGGGCTCCAAGAGACCCAGTACTTC. Translated: CASSAWGTGLQETQYF.

The chain couples TRBV30 to TRBJ2-3, with 10 bases that match TRBD2. J lost 6 bases, V lost 0 bases, and 3 bases had no gene match. Germline-derived CDR1 and CDR2 are GTSNPN and SVGIG (reference sequence). This CDR3 comprises 14 residues. This CDR3 is CAWSVLLAGDTQYF. The CDR3 bases are TGTGCCTGGAGTGTACTACTAGCGGGGGATACGCAGTATTTT.

There are a few counts of this clone. The rearrangement uses TRBV6-5 and TRBJ2-1, with 7 bases matching TRBD2. With V trimmed by 1 base and J by 3 bases, 3 bases remained unmatched. The CDR3 totals 15 residues. Per germline, CDR1 MNHEY and CDR2 SVGAGI. CDR3 DNA sequence: TGTGCCAGCAGTTACTTTGCGGGGGACTACAATGAGCAGTTCTTC. It specifies CASSYFAGDYNEQFF.

The V call is TRBV12-5, the J call TRBJ1-4, with 7 bases aligning to TRBD1. The CDR3 extends over 16 amino acids. With 6 bases clipped from V and 5 bases from J, the junction kept 12 bases outside the gene matches. CDR1 LGHNT and CDR2 FRNRAP come from the germline V gene. The CDR3 coding sequence is TGTGCTAGTGGGACAATACCGGGACAGCTAAATGAAAAACTGTTTTTT. This translates into CASGTIPGQLNEKLFF.

The chain recombines TRBV6-5 with TRBJ2-3, with D perhaps matching TRBD2 (5 bases). Trimming took off 5 bases at V and 9 bases at J, with 15 bases between the two ends. CDR3 length: 13 amino acids. From germline, CDR1 is MNHEY and CDR2 SVGAGI. CDR3 residues: CASSPGPTGTQYF. CDR3 coding DNA: TGTGCCAGCAGTCCGGGCCCCACGGGGACGCAGTATTTT.